This T cell receptor (beta chain) was identified during a study of identical twins. Regarding the study as a whole: The study based its conclusions on cross-sectional statistical analysis and did not follow the same donors. Out-of-frame beta sequences exhibited a weaker degree of excess twin sharing. The study found that models underestimated out-of-frame TCR alpha sharing in monozygotic twins.

This CDR3 has 16 residues. Notes on this clonotype: Its cognate antigen is unknown.

Template switching added a universal primer binding site, and final cDNA carried unique molecular identifiers. TCRdb re-derived calls from the 5' RACE reads in MiXCR, one entry per CDR3 protein. The sample includes 1.5 million to 2 million distinct CDR3 sequences, under 35% of them seen just once. V gene TRBV21-1 combines with J gene TRBJ2-2; the table's D call of TRBD1 was not tested on the DNA. TRBV21-1 is designated a pseudogene. The TCR was taken from a newborn girl in good health. What was sequenced was cord blood. As DNA, the CDR3 is TGTGCCAGCAGCAAAGAGGGACAGGGGGATACCGGGGAGCTGTTTTTT. This translates into CASSKEGQGDTGELFF.